This passage covers 9 T cell receptor beta chains from one sample sequenced in a study of radiation and T cells in renal cell carcinoma. The time point: blood 2 weeks post-SBRT. Treatment noted: 15 Gy SBRT to primary tumor, nephrectomy 4 weeks later. TCRdb's copy holds only in-frame clones and misses some; the assay was immunoSEQ multiplex PCR. The data contain around 130,000 clones, about 81% of them singletons. Sample: blood, taken from a patient whose treatment included radiotherapy and nephrectomy. The source is an older woman with renal cell carcinoma.

This chain joins TRBV6-1 and TRBJ1-5; TRBD1 might be the D (5 bases). CDR3 size: 13 residues. V lost 6 bases, J lost 3 bases, and 9 bases lay in between. Germline V gene sequence: CDR1 MNHNS, CDR2 SASEGT. This chain's CDR3 is CASSGHLNQPQHF. CDR3 DNA: TGTGCCAGCAGCGGACATCTCAATCAGCCCCAGCATTTT.

This clone was recorded only once. This chain uses TRBV4-2 with TRBJ2-1; D may be TRBD1 (6 bases). This CDR3 contains 16 residues. The germline V and J ends were trimmed by 4 bases and 4 bases, with 17 bases remaining between them. From germline, CDR1 is LGHNA and CDR2 YNFKEQ. The CDR3 nucleotides read TGTGCCAGCAGCCCGGCGAGCAGGGGAGTATACAATGAGCAGTTCTTC. This codes for CASSPASRGVYNEQFF.

This clone has a handful of counts. The chain recombines TRBV19 with TRBJ2-5; 8 positions agree with TRBD2. This CDR3 comprises 16 residues. The germline gives CDR1 LNHDA, CDR2 SQIVND (reference sequence). V shed 3 bases and J 4 bases; nucleotides not matched to a gene: 10. The CDR3 nucleotides read TGTGCCAGTAGTATTATGGTCGGAACTAGCGGAGAGACCCAGTACTTC. Residues: CASSIMVGTSGETQYF.

This rearrangement joins TRBV19 to TRBJ2-5; D is unresolved. CDR1 and CDR2 from the germline V gene are LNHDA and SQIVND (reference sequence). This CDR3 region has 13 residues. V lost 5 bases to trimming and J lost 0 bases, with 7 bases between them. CDR3 in amino acids: CASSGVDQETQYF. Here the CDR3 DNA reads TGTGCCAGTAGTGGGGTCGACCAAGAGACCCAGTACTTC.

This clone was detected a few times. Here the CDR3 reads CASSSQSSYEQYF. CDR3 in DNA: TGTGCCAGCAGTTCCCAGAGCTCCTACGAGCAGTACTTC. The chain combines TRBV27 with TRBJ2-7; unclear D gene. V lost 4 bases, J lost 0 bases, and 7 bases lay in between. Germline CDR1 reads MNHEY; CDR2 reads SMNVEV (reference sequence). This CDR3 contains 13 residues.

The V gene is TRBV28, the J gene TRBJ1-1, with 7 bases fitting TRBD1. This CDR3 is built from 14 residues. Per the germline V gene, CDR1 is MDHEN and CDR2 is SYDVKM. V was clipped by 7 bases and J by 4 bases; unmatched bases: 9. The CDR3: CASTWVRGRTEAFF. Written as DNA, the CDR3 is TGTGCCAGCACCTGGGTGAGGGGGCGCACTGAAGCTTTCTTT.

This clone was recorded at least ten times. The CDR3 reads CASSPAGDYEQYF. The CDR3, as DNA: TGTGCCAGCAGCCCAGCAGGGGACTACGAGCAGTACTTC. The V gene is TRBV14, the J gene TRBJ2-7; possible D gene TRBD1, 6 bases. The CDR3 has 13 amino acids. With 4 bases removed from V and 3 bases from J, the gap between germline ends came to 10 bases. Germline V gene lookup returns CDR1 SGHDN and CDR2 FVKESK.

The CDR3 sequence is CASSSTRDTGELFF. Here the CDR3 DNA reads TGTGCCAGCAGCTCCACTAGGGACACCGGGGAGCTGTTTTTT. The J gene is TRBJ2-2, the V gene TRBV11-3, with D maybe TRBD2 (5 bases). The CDR3 is 14 residues long. In germline, CDR1 is SGHNT, CDR2 YENEEA. Trimming removed 4 bases from V and 3 bases from J, with 9 bases in between.

The chain couples TRBV19 to TRBJ2-5; TRBD1 aligns across 11 bases. The length of the CDR3 is 15 residues. CDR1 and CDR2 from the germline V gene are LNHDA and SQIVND (reference sequence). V was pared by 3 bases and J by 5 bases, with 5 bases of the junction left unmatched. CDR3 in DNA: TGTGCCAGTAGTATCCGGGACAGGGGGGAGGAGACCCAGTACTTC. It specifies CASSIRDRGEETQYF.